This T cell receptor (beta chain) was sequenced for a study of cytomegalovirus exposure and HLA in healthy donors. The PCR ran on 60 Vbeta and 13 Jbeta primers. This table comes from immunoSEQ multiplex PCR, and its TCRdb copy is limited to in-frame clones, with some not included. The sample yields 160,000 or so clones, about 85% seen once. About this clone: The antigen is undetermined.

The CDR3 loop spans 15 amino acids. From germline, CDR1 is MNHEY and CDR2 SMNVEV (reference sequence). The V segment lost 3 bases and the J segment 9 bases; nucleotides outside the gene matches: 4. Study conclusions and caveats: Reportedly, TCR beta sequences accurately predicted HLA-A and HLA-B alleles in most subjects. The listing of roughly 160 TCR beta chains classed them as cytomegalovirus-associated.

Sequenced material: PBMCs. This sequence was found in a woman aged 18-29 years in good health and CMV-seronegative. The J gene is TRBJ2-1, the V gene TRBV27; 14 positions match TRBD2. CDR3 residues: CASSFRLAGGGEQFF. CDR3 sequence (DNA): TGTGCCAGCAGTTTCCGACTAGCGGGAGGGGGTGAGCAGTTCTTC.